The 21 T cell receptor beta chains listed next were all sequenced from one sample in a study of early T cells in non-severe SARS-CoV-2 infection listed by TCRdb under 2021. The library was obtained by 5' RACE. This sample was sequenced with a NextSeq 500. The raw public data were reprocessed by TCRdb itself: fastp quality trimming at Q25, MiXCR clonotype calling, in-frame beta chains only. Each entry is one CDR3 protein sequence, shown with its most common DNA and genes. The sample table shows some 91,000 distinct CDR3 sequences, and less than 15% are seen once. The biggest ten clones account for around 2.4% of the sample. The specimen sequenced was whole blood. The receptors stem from an adult who was a healthcare worker with PCR-confirmed SARS-CoV-2 infection or an uninfected control (not recorded which).

This clonotype was counted many times. The genes are TRBV27 and TRBJ2-2; D tentatively fits TRBD1 or TRBD2 (5 bases each). Germline-derived CDR1 and CDR2 are MNHEY and SMNVEV (reference sequence). This CDR3 is built from 15 residues. Between the trimmed V and J ends, which lost 2 bases and 4 bases, there was a span of 11 bases. The CDR3 DNA reads TGTGCCAGCAGTTTACTTCATGGGGGCACCGGGGAGCTGTTTTTT. This codes for CASSLLHGGTGELFF.

This clonotype came up a few times. The J gene is TRBJ2-5, the V gene TRBV29-1, with D uncertain. CDR1 is SQVTM, CDR2 ANQGSEA, per germline. This CDR3 comprises 13 residues. V was shortened by 6 bases and J by 2 bases, with 13 bases between the two germline ends. The CDR3 nucleotides are TGCAGCGTCGCCGTGGAGAAGCAAGAGACCCAGTACTTC. The encoded protein is CSVAVEKQETQYF.

Only a few counts were recorded for this clonotype. CDR3 region: CASSTGAGANEKLFF. The DNA for the CDR3 is TGTGCCAGCAGCACCGGAGCAGGGGCTAATGAAAAACTGTTTTTT. V gene TRBV7-9 combines with J gene TRBJ1-4, with D maybe TRBD1 (6 bases). The germline V gene has CDR1 SEHNR and CDR2 FQNEAQ (reference sequence). Trimming shortened V by 5 bases and J by 3 bases, and 13 bases separated the two germline ends. The CDR3 is 15 residues long.

V and J are TRBV5-1 and TRBJ2-2; D is unresolved. Per germline, CDR1 SGHRS and CDR2 YFSETQ. Trimming took 3 bases from V and 4 from J, leaving 13 bases between them. This CDR3 comprises 15 residues. CDR3 amino acids: CASSSEGIGTGELFF. In DNA, the CDR3 is TGCGCCAGCAGCTCGGAAGGGATTGGCACCGGGGAGCTGTTTTTT.

This clonotype turned up a few times. The V gene is TRBV9, the J gene TRBJ2-3; 12 bases line up with TRBD2. CDR3 length: 15 residues. The germline V gene has CDR1 SGDLS and CDR2 YYNGEE. The J segment lost 4 bases and the V segment lost 3 bases, leaving 3 bases of the junction unmatched. The CDR3 region is CASSASGGAPDTQYF. CDR3 bases: TGTGCCAGCAGCGCTAGCGGGGGGGCCCCAGATACGCAGTATTTT. The full variable domain, completed using reference TRBV9 and TRBJ2-3, is DSGVTQTPKHLITATGQRVTLRCSPRSGDLSVYWYQQSLDQGLQFLIQYYNGEERAKGNILERFSAQQFPDLHSELNLSSLELGDSALYFCASSASGGAPDTQYFGPGTRLTVL.

This clonotype has a count of ten or more. This chain connects TRBV7-2 to TRBJ2-7, with D tentatively TRBD2 (6 bases). CDR1 SGHTA and CDR2 FQGNSA come from the germline V gene. Trimming took 1 base from V and 3 from J, leaving 13 bases between them. The CDR3 is made up of 15 amino acids. The CDR3 protein is CASSLVSGLSYEQYF. As DNA, the CDR3 is TGTGCCAGCAGCTTAGTGTCTGGACTAAGCTACGAGCAGTACTTC.

The DNA of the CDR3 is TGCAGCGTTGACTCCCGGGACGCACACCAAGAGACCCAGTACTTC. Its protein product is CSVDSRDAHQETQYF. The chain recombines TRBV29-1 with TRBJ2-5; D might be TRBD1 or TRBD2, each matching 5 bases. Per the germline V gene, CDR1 is SQVTM and CDR2 is ANQGSEA. This CDR3 is 15 amino acids long. Trimming removed 3 bases from V and 0 bases from J, with 14 bases in between.

This clonotype has a count of ten or more. The chain joins TRBV15 to TRBJ2-4, with 8 bases identical to TRBD2. This CDR3 spans 18 amino acids. With 1 base clipped from V and 7 bases from J, the junction kept 15 bases outside the gene matches. Germline values: CDR1 LNHNV, CDR2 YYDKDF (reference sequence). The DNA of the CDR3 is TGTGCCACCAGCAGAGGAGGTAGCGGGGAACTGAATAAGAACATTCAGTACTTC. Translating gives CATSRGGSGELNKNIQYF.

In DNA form, the CDR3 reads TGTGCCAGCAGCCCGGGTTGGGGGGGCGGCACAGATACGCAGTATTTT. This encodes CASSPGWGGGTDTQYF. The gene calls are TRBV5-6 and TRBJ2-3, with TRBD2 as a possible D gene (7 bases). This CDR3 region has 16 residues. V dropped 4 bases and J dropped 1 base, with 16 bases sitting between them. Germline CDR1 SGHDT, CDR2 YYEEEE.

This clonotype has a count of ten or more. The chain couples TRBV7-2 to TRBJ2-5; the match to TRBD2 covers 9 bases. Trimming took 5 bases from V and 8 from J; bases not matched to a gene: 6. This CDR3 comprises 13 residues. From germline, CDR1 is SGHTA and CDR2 FQGNSA. CDR3 sequence: CASSPSSGVTQYF. CDR3 in DNA: TGTGCCAGCAGCCCGTCTAGCGGGGTAACCCAGTACTTC.

In this sample, this clonotype turned up many times. The CDR3 spells CASSLHLADTQYF. The CDR3 coding sequence is TGTGCCAGCAGCTTACACCTGGCAGATACGCAGTATTTT. The chain recombines TRBV7-2 with TRBJ2-3; D uncertain. The CDR3 is 13 residues long. Trimming took off 2 bases at V and 4 bases at J, with 7 bases between the two ends. Germline V CDR1 and CDR2: SGHTA, FQGNSA.

This clonotype occurred many times. The chain carries TRBV6-2 or TRBV6-3 and TRBJ1-4, with 7 nucleotides matching TRBD1. The CDR3 runs to 14 residues. From germline, CDR1 is MNHEY and CDR2 SVGEGT. With 4 bases clipped from V and 15 bases from J, the junction kept 14 bases outside the gene matches. Here the CDR3 DNA reads TGTGCCAGCAGTTCACAGGGACAAGCAACAGGGGTGTTTTTT. Protein product: CASSSQGQATGVFF.

The V call is TRBV10-3, the J call TRBJ2-1; TRBD2 matches 9 bases. CDR3 length equals 14 residues. Per germline, CDR1 ENHRY and CDR2 SYGVKD. Trimming removed 3 bases from V and 8 bases from J; junction bases left unmatched: 5. DNA for the CDR3: TGTGCCATCAGTGATCAGCGGGGGGTATATGAGCAGTTCTTC. Translated, it gives CAISDQRGVYEQFF.

This clonotype turned up a few times. This rearrangement joins TRBV29-1 to TRBJ2-1, with TRBD1 matching over 8 bases. V was clipped by 3 bases and J by 7 bases; unmatched bases: 5. The germline V gene encodes CDR1 SQVTM and CDR2 ANQGSEA. The CDR3 loop spans 13 amino acids. In nucleotides, the CDR3 is TGCAGCGTTGATCCCAGGACAGGGAATGAGCAGTTCTTC. Translating it yields CSVDPRTGNEQFF.

This chain uses TRBV28 with TRBJ1-6; TRBD1 might be the D (6 bases). The CDR3 extends over 15 amino acids. Germline V CDR1 and CDR2: MDHEN, SYDVKM. V was clipped by 4 bases and J by 9 bases, with 16 bases between them. The CDR3 protein is CASSSDRTVFSPLHF. The CDR3, as DNA: TGTGCCAGCAGTTCCGACCGGACAGTTTTTTCACCCCTCCACTTT.

This CDR3 is CASSFERGGREQYF. The CDR3 coding sequence is TGTGCCAGCAGTTTTGAGCGGGGGGGCCGCGAGCAGTACTTC. The chain combines TRBV28 with TRBJ2-7, with TRBD2 identical over 10 bases. V lost 3 bases, J lost 6 bases, and 5 bases stayed unmatched. CDR3 size: 14 residues. Germline V gene lookup returns CDR1 MDHEN and CDR2 SYDVKM.

CDR3 nucleotide sequence: TGTGCCAGCAGCTACGTCCGGTTGGGGACAGGGAATGGGAAACTGTTTTTT. Translated, it gives CASSYVRLGTGNGKLFF. The V and J genes are TRBV28 and TRBJ1-4; 9 nucleotides match TRBD1. This CDR3 spans 17 amino acids. The V gene's germline CDR1 is MDHEN and CDR2 SYDVKM. J lost 11 bases, V lost 6 bases, and 19 bases had no gene match.

This clonotype was seen repeatedly, ten times or more. The rearrangement joins TRBV6-2 or TRBV6-3 to TRBJ1-5, with D perhaps matching TRBD1 (5 bases). The germline V and J ends were trimmed by 6 bases and 1 base, with 7 bases remaining between them. Germline CDR1 MNHEY, CDR2 SVGEGT. This CDR3 contains 13 residues. The CDR3 bases are TGTGCCAGCAGAAACAGGAGCAATCAGCCCCAGCATTTT. This codes for CASRNRSNQPQHF.

CDR3 nucleotides: TGTGCCAGCAGTTTAGGACATACCTTGAACACCGGGGAGCTGTTTTTT. It specifies CASSLGHTLNTGELFF. The gene calls are TRBV12-3 or TRBV12-4 and TRBJ2-2; D is unclear. V lost 1 base and J lost 1, with 10 bases in between. This CDR3 region has 16 residues.

This clonotype was seen only a few times. The chain has TRBV3-1 and TRBJ2-7, with D possibly being TRBD1 (5 bases). CDR3 size: 12 residues. Trimming removed 4 bases at V and 5 bases at J, with 9 bases between. Germline CDR1 is LGHDT and CDR2 is YNNKEL (reference sequence). The CDR3 nucleotides read TGTGCCAGCAGCCTCAGACAGAACGAGCAGTACTTC. It is translated as CASSLRQNEQYF.

This clonotype occurred a few times. The chain joins TRBV28 to TRBJ1-4; 9 bases align to TRBD1. The germline CDR1 and CDR2 sequences are MDHEN and SYDVKM. J was trimmed by 8 bases and V by 8 bases; bases with no gene match: 3. The CDR3 has 12 residues. Here the CDR3 reads CASSDRGEKLFF. In DNA form, the CDR3 reads TGTGCCAGCTCGGACAGGGGAGAAAAACTGTTTTTT.